The rows below give T cell receptor beta chains drawn from one sample of a study of T cell changes during pregnancy in multiple sclerosis. The repertoire was sequenced with immunoSEQ multiplex PCR; TCRdb's copy has only in-frame clones and lacks some. The data hold fewer than 45,000 clones, with roughly 90% observed a single time. This specimen was peripheral blood, taken in the second trimester of pregnancy. These receptors were obtained from a female donor in good health, enrolled as a control in a pregnancy study. Both conserved end residues are part of each CDR3. The D gene is left open where the match is weak. The listing skips clone size in some rows; elsewhere it reads once, few, many or a size class.

j_gene	v_gene	abundance	d_gene	CDR3nt	CDR3aa
TRBJ2-1	TRBV25-1	NA	TRBD1	TGTGCCAGCAGTGACCGGGACAGGGGATACAATGAGCAGTTCTTC	CASSDRDRGYNEQFF
TRBJ2-1	TRBV11-1	NA	TRBD2	TGTGCCAGCAGCCCTCGGGGTAGCGGGGGGGGTAGCTCCTACAATGAGCAGTTCTTC	CASSPRGSGGGSSYNEQFF
TRBJ2-5	TRBV7-2	NA	TRBD2	TGTGCCAGCAGCTTTCGTCGCATCCGGCGGGGGGGCTCTAACGAGACCCAGTACTTC	CASSFRRIRRGGSNETQYF
TRBJ2-2	TRBV7-9	once	NA	TGTGCCAGCCCTAGCGTCCCGAACACCGGGGAGCTGTTTTTT	CASPSVPNTGELFF
TRBJ2-1	TRBV5-6	once	TRBD2	TGTGCCAGCAGCTTGGGACCCACTAGCGTTAATGAGCAGTTCTTC	CASSLGPTSVNEQFF
TRBJ2-1	TRBV9	NA	TRBD2	TGTGCCAGCAGCGCGGGACTAGCGGGGGGGAGCTCCTACAATGAGCAGTTCTTC	CASSAGLAGGSSYNEQFF
TRBJ1-5	TRBV7-3	NA	NA	TGTGCCAGCAGGAGAGGCATCAATCAGCCCCAGCATTTT	CASRRGINQPQHF
TRBJ2-7	TRBV6-5	NA	TRBD2	TGTGCCAGCAGTTACGGGACTAGCTCCTACGAGCAGTACTTC	CASSYGTSSYEQYF
TRBJ1-1	TRBV29-1	NA	TRBD1	TGCAGCGTTGGAGGACAGGGCATCAACACTGAAGCTTTCTTT	CSVGGQGINTEAFF
TRBJ2-7	TRBV9	NA	TRBD2	TGTGCCAGCAGCGTAGGGCGGGGGAGCTCCTACGAGCAGTACTTC	CASSVGRGSSYEQYF
TRBJ1-3	TRBV5-1	NA	NA	TGCGCCAGCAGCTTGGCAGGCCGAAACTCTGGAAACACCATATATTTT	CASSLAGRNSGNTIYF
TRBJ1-2	TRBV11-2	NA	NA	TGTGCCAGCAGCCCGATTCAGGGCAAACTTAACTATGGCTACACCTTC	CASSPIQGKLNYGYTF
TRBJ2-7	TRBV6-1	NA	TRBD1	TGTGCCAGCAGTGAAGGGGACAGGGGGTTCCACGAGCAGTACTTC	CASSEGDRGFHEQYF
TRBJ2-7	TRBV27	NA	TRBD2	TGTGCCAGCAGAGGACTAGCGGGGGGCGTCGAGCAGTACTTC	CASRGLAGGVEQYF
TRBJ1-2	TRBV7-2	NA	NA	TGTGCCAGCAGCCACAACCAACAGCGGTACTATGGCTACACCTTC	CASSHNQQRYYGYTF
TRBJ2-7	TRBV6-1	few	NA	TGTGCCAGCAGTGAACAGGGGCACGACGAGCAGTACTTC	CASSEQGHDEQYF
TRBJ1-1	TRBV5-6	once	TRBD1	TGTGCCAGCAGCTACAGGGGGCAGGGCACTGAAGCTTTCTTT	CASSYRGQGTEAFF
TRBJ2-5	TRBV5-6	NA	NA	TGTGCCAGCAGCTTAGAGGAGACCCAGTACTTC	CASSLEETQYF
TRBJ2-3	TRBV5-4	NA	TRBD2	TGTGCCAGCAGCTCAAGACTAGCGGCCCGGGGGGCAGATACGCAGTATTTT	CASSSRLAARGADTQYF
TRBJ2-3	TRBV19	NA	TRBD1	TGTGCCAGTAGATCAACTAGGAGGGGGACAGGGGGCCCCACAGATACGCAGTATTTT	CASRSTRRGTGGPTDTQYF
TRBJ2-2	TRBV7-3	NA	NA	TGTGCCAGCAGCGCCAGACTAGCCGGGGAGCTGTTTTTT	CASSARLAGELFF
TRBJ2-1	TRBV25-1	NA	TRBD2	TGTGCCAGCAGTGAATGGGGTGGGAGGGGACCCTACAATGAGCAGTTCTTC	CASSEWGGRGPYNEQFF
TRBJ2-1	TRBV9	NA	TRBD2	TGTGCCAGCAGCGTAGGCCTAGCGGGGACCTCCTACAATGAGCAGTTCTTC	CASSVGLAGTSYNEQFF
TRBJ2-7	TRBV13	NA	TRBD2	TGTGCCAGCAGCTTAGGAGGGACTAGCGGGAGGGGAGAGCAGTACTTC	CASSLGGTSGRGEQYF
TRBJ2-5	TRBV5-1	NA	NA	TGCGCCAGCAGAGCAACTGGCGGCTCGGTGAGAGAGACCCAGTACTTC	CASRATGGSVRETQYF
TRBJ2-7	TRBV9	NA	NA	TGTGCCAGCAGCTTACGAGGAGACAGCTCCTACGAGCAGTACTTC	CASSLRGDSSYEQYF
TRBJ2-3	TRBV6-4	NA	TRBD2	TGTGCCAGCAGTGACTCTAGCGGGGGGGCTACGCAGTATTTT	CASSDSSGGATQYF
TRBJ2-2	TRBV11-3	NA	TRBD2	TGTGCCAGCAGCTTAGGGACTAGCGGTGTCACCGGGGAGCTGTTTTTT	CASSLGTSGVTGELFF
TRBJ1-4	TRBV5-6	NA	NA	TGTGCCAGCAGATCATTTGGAGGGAAACATGAAAAACTGTTTTTT	CASRSFGGKHEKLFF
TRBJ2-1	TRBV30	NA	NA	TGTGCCTGGAGTTGGGGAGACAGGCAGTACAATGAGCAGTTCTTC	CAWSWGDRQYNEQFF
TRBJ1-5	TRBV5-1	NA	NA	TGCGCCAGCAGCCCCGGGGGGGTTGGTCAGCCCCAGCATTTT	CASSPGGVGQPQHF
TRBJ1-4	TRBV28	NA	NA	TGTGCCAGCTCTCTTTCAGGGGTATATGAAAAACTGTTTTTT	CASSLSGVYEKLFF
TRBJ2-1	TRBV7-9	NA	TRBD2	TGTGCCAGCAGCTCTCGGACTAGTTCCTACAATGAGCAGTTCTTC	CASSSRTSSYNEQFF
TRBJ2-7	TRBV5-1	NA	TRBD2	TGCGCCAGCAGCTTGGGGGGGGGAAACGAGCAGTACTTC	CASSLGGGNEQYF
TRBJ1-1	TRBV27	NA	TRBD1	TGTGCCACAAACAAGTATTACAGGGGGGGGTACACTGAAGCTTTCTTT	CATNKYYRGGYTEAFF
TRBJ1-5	TRBV27	NA	NA	TGTGCCAGCAGTTTATCGAGCACGGGGAAGGGTCAGCCCCAGCATTTT	CASSLSSTGKGQPQHF
TRBJ1-5	TRBV7-9	NA	NA	TGTGCCAGCAGCTTAGAGGGCCAGGGTGAACAGCCCCAGCATTTT	CASSLEGQGEQPQHF
TRBJ2-5	TRBV5-1	NA	NA	TGCGCCAGCAGCTTGGCCCCCGCGGGAGAGACCCAGTACTTC	CASSLAPAGETQYF
TRBJ1-1	TRBV28	NA	NA	TGTGCCAGCGGGACTCGACACGCTGAAGCTTTCTTT	CASGTRHAEAFF
TRBJ2-5	TRBV13	once	TRBD1	TGTGCCAGCAGCTTAGGAACAGGGGTGGTCCGAGAGACCCAGTACTTC	CASSLGTGVVRETQYF
TRBJ2-7	TRBV29-1	NA	TRBD1	TGCAGCGTTGCCCCACAGGGGAACTACGAGCAGTACTTC	CSVAPQGNYEQYF
TRBJ1-5	TRBV6-5	NA	NA	TGTGCCAGCAGTAAGGGACACTTCAATCAGCCCCAGCATTTT	CASSKGHFNQPQHF
TRBJ1-1	TRBV9	few	NA	TGTGCCAGCAGTAAGGGTAGACCGGGGGAAGCTTTCTTT	CASSKGRPGEAFF
TRBJ2-1	TRBV2	NA	TRBD2	TGTGCCAGCAGTGATTTCGTCCTAGCGGGAGTGTCAAATGAGCAGTTCTTC	CASSDFVLAGVSNEQFF
TRBJ1-5	TRBV2	NA	TRBD1	TGTGCCAGCAGTCAATCGGGGACAGGGATTGGTCAGCCCCAGCATTTT	CASSQSGTGIGQPQHF
TRBJ2-1	TRBV6-5	few	TRBD1	TGTGCCAGCAGCCCGGGACAGGGAATTGAGCAGTTCTTC	CASSPGQGIEQFF
TRBJ1-6	TRBV2	NA	NA	TGTGCCAGCAGACCGGGAGGAACTAATTCACCCCTCCACTTT	CASRPGGTNSPLHF
TRBJ2-3	TRBV7-2	NA	NA	TGTGCCAGCAGCTTCAAACTCGCATGGTCAGGGGGCACAGATACGCAGTATTTT	CASSFKLAWSGGTDTQYF
TRBJ1-4	TRBV6-5	NA	TRBD1	TGTGCCAGCAAGGAACAGGGGAACGGAAAACTGTTTTTT	CASKEQGNGKLFF
TRBJ2-5	TRBV5-1	NA	NA	TGCGCCAGCAGCCTTCAAGAGACCCAGTACTTC	CASSLQETQYF
TRBJ1-2	TRBV6-1	NA	NA	TGTGCCAGCAGTGGGACAGACAACTATGGCTACACCTTC	CASSGTDNYGYTF
TRBJ1-2	TRBV7-6	NA	TRBD1	TGTGCCAGCAGCTTAACAGGAACAGGGGAATATGGCTACACCTTC	CASSLTGTGEYGYTF
TRBJ2-6	TRBV18	NA	NA	TGTGCCAGCGTTAGGAGCTCTGGGGCCAACGTCCTGACTTTC	CASVRSSGANVLTF
TRBJ1-4	TRBV3-2	NA	NA	TGTGCCAGGTCGAAACTGTTTTTT	CARSKLFF
TRBJ2-7	TRBV19	NA	TRBD1	TGTGCCAGTAGTAACAGGGGCCAGAGTGAGCAGTACTTC	CASSNRGQSEQYF
TRBJ1-2	TRBV7-6	NA	NA	TGTGCCAGCAGCTTAGGTCCTACCTATGGCTACACCTTC	CASSLGPTYGYTF
TRBJ2-2	TRBV4-1	once	TRBD2	TGCGCCAGCAACCAAGTGGGAACTAGCGGGGGGACCGGGGAGCTGTTTTTT	CASNQVGTSGGTGELFF
TRBJ2-3	TRBV30	NA	TRBD2	TGTGCCTGGAGTGTAGGGCGGGAGGGGGGAGATACGCAGTATTTT	CAWSVGREGGDTQYF
TRBJ2-1	TRBV30	NA	TRBD2	TGTGCCTGGAGGGGGAGGGATGAGCAGTTCTTC	CAWRGRDEQFF